Presented here are 16 T cell receptor beta chains from one specimen sequenced in a study of glioma-infiltrating T cells after dendritic cell vaccination. TCRdb's table, derived via immunoSEQ multiplex PCR, lists solely in-frame clones and lacks some. This table holds more than 85,000 clones, more than 70% found once. The sequences come from blood, collected before dendritic cell vaccination. These receptors originate from a human donor with glioblastoma.

The rearrangement links TRBV4-1 to TRBJ2-7; D might be TRBD2 (7 bases). The CDR3 has 14 residues. From germline, CDR1 is MGHRA and CDR2 YSYEKL. V gave up 0 bases and J gave up 9 bases, with 15 bases separating them. The CDR3 loop is CASSQDIAGAVQYF. For the CDR3, the DNA is TGCGCCAGCAGCCAAGATATTGCGGGGGCGGTGCAGTACTTC.

The chain uses TRBV11-1 and TRBJ2-2; a weak D match, TRBD2 (6 bases). Germline values: CDR1 SGHAT, CDR2 FQDESV (reference sequence). The V end lost 4 bases, the J end lost 6 bases, and 9 bases lay between the germline ends. The CDR3 extends over 13 amino acids. CDR3 sequence: CASSYGGAGELFF. The CDR3, as DNA: TGTGCCAGCAGCTACGGGGGTGCCGGGGAGCTGTTTTTT.

The chain recombines TRBV7-2 with TRBJ1-1; tentative D call: TRBD1 (6 bases). Trimming cost V 5 bases and J 4 bases, with 17 bases left between them. The CDR3 totals 15 residues. Germline V gives CDR1 SGHTA, CDR2 FQGNSA. The CDR3 region has the DNA TGTGCCAGCAGCCCAGGACAGACCTGGGGCACTGAAGCTTTCTTT. Its translation is CASSPGQTWGTEAFF.

This clone was seen a single time. The V call is TRBV27, the J call TRBJ2-7, with 7 bases that match TRBD2. V gave up 4 bases and J gave up 4 bases; unmatched junction bases: 4. Germline V gene sequence: CDR1 MNHEY, CDR2 SMNVEV (reference sequence). This CDR3 is 13 amino acids long. DNA for the CDR3: TGTGCCAGCAGTTCTTCCGGGAGGTACGAGCAGTACTTC. Translating it yields CASSSSGRYEQYF.

The V call is TRBV30, the J call TRBJ2-1; 7 bases line up with TRBD2. Germline V CDR1 and CDR2: GTSNPN, SVGIG (reference sequence). Losses at the gene ends were 0 bases for V and 7 bases for J; bases not matched to a gene: 9. The CDR3 runs to 15 residues. The CDR3 bases are TGTGCCTGGAGTGTTAAGAGCGGGAAGGGGAATGAGCAGTTCTTC. Its protein product is CAWSVKSGKGNEQFF.

This clone was counted only a few times. Here the CDR3 reads CASSPPPGTTQGHEQFF. CDR3 coding DNA: TGTGCCAGCAGCCCTCCCCCCGGGACTACCCAGGGGCATGAGCAGTTCTTC. The chain uses TRBV28 and TRBJ2-1; possible D gene TRBD2, 7 bases. Germline CDR1 MDHEN, CDR2 SYDVKM. Trimming cost V 6 bases and J 8 bases, with 26 bases left between them. The CDR3 contains 17 residues.

This sequence joins TRBV5-8 and TRBJ1-1, with 7 nucleotides matching TRBD1. The germline V gene has CDR1 SGHTS and CDR2 YDEGEE. The CDR3 has 13 amino acids. The J segment lost 8 bases and the V segment lost 4 bases, leaving 8 bases of the junction unmatched. The CDR3 coding sequence is TGTGCCAGCAGCCGGGGCAGACAGGGCGAAGCTTTCTTT. This gives the protein CASSRGRQGEAFF.

J is TRBJ2-1 and V is TRBV4-3, with D possibly TRBD1 on 5 matching bases. CDR3 size: 17 residues. Between the trimmed V and J ends, which lost 1 base and 2 bases, there was a span of 15 bases. The V gene's germline CDR1 is LGHNA and CDR2 YSLEER. The CDR3 bases are TGCGCCAGCAGCCAAGCACAAACAGGTTCTACCTACAATGAGCAGTTCTTC. Amino acids: CASSQAQTGSTYNEQFF.

V usage is TRBV7-2 and J usage is TRBJ1-2; 10 nucleotides align to TRBD1. The trim removed 7 bases at V and 2 bases at J, leaving 7 bases unmatched. Germline CDR1 reads SGHTA; CDR2 reads FQGNSA. This CDR3 has 15 amino acids. The CDR3 region is CASTKDRGLNYGYTF. The CDR3 DNA sequence: TGTGCCAGCACTAAAGACAGGGGGCTCAACTATGGCTACACCTTC.

The J gene is TRBJ1-2, the V gene TRBV5-1; maybe TRBD1 (5 bases). Germline V gene sequence: CDR1 SGHRS, CDR2 YFSETQ. The CDR3 length is 13 residues. V dropped 5 bases and J dropped 3 bases, with 11 bases sitting between them. The CDR3 reads CASSADTDYGYTF. CDR3 sequence (DNA): TGCGCCAGCAGTGCGGACACGGACTATGGCTACACCTTC.

The chain joins TRBV5-4 to TRBJ2-7; D is unclear. Per germline, CDR1 SGHNT and CDR2 YYREEE (reference sequence). This CDR3 is built from 13 residues. Trimming left V 4 bases short and J 3 bases short, with 11 bases between. The CDR3 nucleotides read TGTGCCAGCAGCACGGCTGACAACTACGAGCAGTACTTC. Encoded protein: CASSTADNYEQYF.

This chain connects TRBV7-2 to TRBJ2-4, with TRBD2 matching 12 bases. The CDR3 covers 18 residues. Trimming took 5 bases from V and 0 from J; bases not matched to a gene: 8. The germline CDR1 and CDR2 sequences are SGHTA and FQGNSA. CDR3 nucleotide sequence: TGTGCCAGCAGCCCTTCCGGACTAGCGGGGTTAGCCAAAAACATTCAGTACTTC. Translated: CASSPSGLAGLAKNIQYF.

In regard to this clone: Other DNA sequences within the sample encode an identical CDR3. V and J are TRBV7-9 and TRBJ1-5; D not resolved. The ends were cut back, 5 bases at V and 3 bases at J, with 5 bases in the middle. Germline-derived CDR1 and CDR2 are SEHNR and FQNEAQ (reference sequence). This CDR3 spans 12 amino acids. The chain's CDR3 is CASSPLNQPQHF. The CDR3 DNA follows: TGTGCCAGCAGCCCTCTCAATCAGCCCCAGCATTTT.

The gene calls are TRBV7-9 and TRBJ2-7; D is uncertain. The CDR3 consists of 15 residues. The germline gives CDR1 SEHNR, CDR2 FQNEAQ (reference sequence). The germline V and J ends were trimmed by 2 bases and 5 bases, with 16 bases remaining between them. CDR3 bases: TGTGCCAGCAGCTTATTTGTGGCCAATTACCACGAGCAGTACTTC. Translating it yields CASSLFVANYHEQYF.

This clone has a single count. The chain has TRBV10-3 and TRBJ1-5, with D maybe TRBD1 (6 bases). The V end was cut by 4 bases, the J end by 4 bases, with 8 bases between. The germline V gene encodes CDR1 ENHRY and CDR2 SYGVKD. The CDR3 extends over 13 amino acids. CDR3 DNA sequence: TGTGCCATCAGTGGGACAGTTAATCAGCCCCAGCATTTT. Translating gives CAISGTVNQPQHF.

The chain is built from TRBV6-1 and TRBJ1-5; no clear D gene. V lost 2 bases and J lost 6, with 17 bases in between. The CDR3 length is 16 residues. CDR1 MNHNS and CDR2 SASEGT come from the germline V gene. As DNA, the CDR3 is TGTGCCAGCAGTGAAACCCTCCGGGGAGGGTTTCAGCCCCAGCATTTT. Translation gives CASSETLRGGFQPQHF.